A single sample is the source of the 25 T cell receptor beta chains below, sequenced in a study of regulatory T cells in long-lasting Graves disease. The authors built TCR beta libraries using iRepertoire HTBI primers and Arm-PCR of CDR3 regions. Each CDR3 protein gets one entry after TCRdb re-called the multiplex PCR reads with MiXCR. The table shows 200,000 to 250,000 distinct CDR3 sequences, with 20% occurring only once. As to time point: newly diagnosed GD, antithyroid drugs for less than 3 months. Isolated PBMC RNA provided the starting material for the TCR library. The source material was peripheral blood mononuclear cells (PBMCs), sampled at new diagnosis, from a patient treated with antithyroid drugs. Receptors originate from a female donor with Graves disease.

This clonotype appeared many times. The genes are TRBV20-1 and TRBJ2-3; D is perhaps TRBD2 (6 bases). Germline lookup yields CDR1 DFQATT and CDR2 SNEGSKA (reference sequence). The CDR3 has 14 amino acids. V was clipped by 2 bases and J by 1 base, with 10 bases between them. DNA of the CDR3: TGCAGTGCTAGATGGGGGGTCCGCACAGATACGCAGTATTTT. Translated, it gives CSARWGVRTDTQYF.

This chain uses TRBV12-3 or TRBV12-4 with TRBJ2-7, with D maybe TRBD2 (5 bases). The V end lost 5 bases, the J end lost 6 bases, and 17 bases lay between the germline ends. The CDR3 consists of 14 residues. CDR3 in DNA: TGTGCCAGCAGTCCCGGGAAAGCCACTTCCGAGCAGTACTTC. Protein product: CASSPGKATSEQYF.

This clonotype was picked up a small number of times. A single base separates this from a much larger clone, so it may be a read error. In this CDR3 the conserved last residue, phenylalanine or tryptophan, is missing, so a read error is likely. The chain couples TRBV28 to TRBJ1-1; weak D call: TRBD1 (6 bases). CDR1 MDHEN and CDR2 SYDVKM come from the germline V gene. The CDR3 is 13 amino acids. The CDR3 sequence is CRTGLLMNTEAFL. CDR3 in DNA: TGTCGAACAGGGCTCCTAATGAACACTGAAGCTTTCCTT.

This clonotype was seen only a few times. The chain employs TRBV6-1 and TRBJ1-3; D call uncertain. The CDR3 sequence is 13 residues long. V lost 6 bases to trimming and J lost 0 bases, with 6 bases between them. CDR1 and CDR2 from the germline V gene are MNHNS and SASEGT. In DNA, the CDR3 is TGTGCCAGCAGCAAAAGCTCTGGAAACACCATATATTTT. Encoded protein: CASSKSSGNTIYF.

The V call is TRBV12-3 or TRBV12-4, the J call TRBJ1-4; the D is unclear. V lost 6 bases and J 6 bases, leaving 8 bases between the germline ends. This CDR3 is built from 12 residues. Written as DNA, the CDR3 is TGTGCCAGCAGAAGGGCGGATGAAAAACTGTTTTTT. This gives the protein CASRRADEKLFF.

This clonotype was picked up many times. This rearrangement joins TRBV7-6 to TRBJ2-1, with 10 bases that match TRBD2. Germline V gene data show CDR1 as SGHVS and CDR2 as FNYEAQ. V lost 5 bases, J lost 3 bases, and 19 bases stayed unmatched. This CDR3 contains 20 residues. CDR3 sequence (DNA): TGTGCCAGCAGCCAGGGCCCTAGCGGGAGTTGGGAGAGTTTCTACAATGAGCAGTTCTTC. Amino acids: CASSQGPSGSWESFYNEQFF.

This clonotype was seen many times. V gene TRBV5-1 combines with J gene TRBJ2-7, with TRBD1 identical over 10 bases. The germline gives CDR1 SGHRS, CDR2 YFSETQ. The CDR3 length is 15 residues. Trimming at V came to 0 bases and at J to 3 bases, leaving 3 bases not matched to a gene. CDR3: CASSLGTGGYYEQYF. The DNA for the CDR3 is TGCGCCAGCAGCTTGGGGACAGGGGGATACTACGAGCAGTACTTC. Full variable domain (missing parts from reference TRBV5-1 and TRBJ2-7): KAGVTQTPRYLIKTRGQQVTLSCSPISGHRSVSWYQQTPGQGLQFLFEYFSETQRNKGNFPGRFSGRQFSNSRSEMNVSTLELGDSALYLCASSLGTGGYYEQYFGPGTRLTVT.

At least ten counts were recorded for this clonotype. The rearrangement joins TRBV20-1 to TRBJ1-6; D is unresolved. The CDR3 has 15 residues. Deletions cut 6 bases from V and 2 bases from J, with 14 bases between. Looked up from germline, CDR1 is DFQATT and CDR2 is SNEGSKA (reference sequence). The CDR3 region has the DNA TGCAGTGCCCCAACGGAAGGTCCCTATAATTCACCCCTCCACTTT. The encoded protein is CSAPTEGPYNSPLHF.

This clonotype was observed at least ten times. The V gene is TRBV20-1, the J gene TRBJ2-1; 7 bases agree with TRBD2. CDR1 is DFQATT, CDR2 SNEGSKA, per germline (reference sequence). There are 16 residues in the CDR3. V was clipped by 3 bases and J by 3 bases; unmatched bases: 11. The CDR3 reads CSASSAAGDHYNEQFF. The CDR3 DNA is TGCAGTGCTAGTTCGGCGGCGGGGGACCACTACAATGAGCAGTTCTTC.

This clonotype was counted only a few times. At one end the junction does not follow the germline gene, possibly because of a read error. CDR3 in amino acids: CAWSGGTGRNTQYF. The CDR3 DNA reads TGTGCCTGGAGTGGAGGGACAGGGAGGAACACTCAGTACTTC. This chain joins TRBV30 and TRBJ2-4; 9 nucleotides line up with TRBD1. Germline CDR1 is GTSNPN and CDR2 is SVGIG (reference sequence). This CDR3 spans 14 amino acids. The entire variable domain, with the rest obtained from reference TRBV30 and TRBJ2-4, is as follows: SQTIHQWPATLVQPVGSPLSLECTVEGTSNPNLYWYRQAAGRGLQLLFYSVGIGQISSEVPQNLSASRPQDRQFILSSKKLLLSDSGFYLCAWSGGTGRNTQYFGAGTRLSVL.

A note on this clonotype: This is likely a read error, given that the CDR3 carries no conserved phenylalanine or tryptophan at its end. The V call is TRBV2, the J call TRBJ1-4; a possible D gene is TRBD1 (6 bases). The CDR3 has 15 residues. Trimming left V 6 bases short and J 0 bases short, with 11 bases between. The germline CDR1 and CDR2 sequences are SNHLY and FYNNEI. In DNA form, the CDR3 reads TGTGCCAGCAGGACAGGAATCGCAACTAATGAAAAACTGTTTTTA. This codes for CASRTGIATNEKLFL.

Concerning this clonotype itself: A read error is likely here: a far larger clone is one base away. This CDR3 reads CASSLTPEGQQLF. Here the CDR3 DNA reads TGTGCCAGCAGCTTAACCCCCGAAGGGCAGCAGCTCTTC. The rearrangement links TRBV11-1 to TRBJ2-1; D is uncertain. CDR3 length equals 13 residues. Germline CDR1 is SGHAT and CDR2 is FQDESV (reference sequence).

This clonotype was seen many times. The J gene is TRBJ2-1, the V gene TRBV6-9; 7 bases agree with TRBD2. The trim removed 3 bases at V and 3 bases at J, leaving 14 bases unmatched. The germline gives CDR1 MNHGY, CDR2 SVAAGI. The CDR3 runs 18 residues. The CDR3 reads CASSYYGGTNRHYNEQFF. The CDR3 DNA sequence: TGTGCCAGCAGTTACTACGGGGGGACCAACCGACACTACAATGAGCAGTTCTTC.

This clonotype was recorded at least ten times. The chain is built from TRBV20-1 and TRBJ2-3; TRBD2 agrees at 9 bases. The CDR3 is 15 residues long. CDR1 and CDR2 from the germline V gene are DFQATT and SNEGSKA (reference sequence). The V and J ends lost 1 base and 2 bases, in that order; junction bases with no gene match: 4. This CDR3 is CSARASGRNTDTQYF. The CDR3 DNA sequence: TGCAGTGCTAGAGCCAGCGGGAGGAACACAGATACGCAGTATTTT.

This clonotype was counted at least ten times. This chain uses TRBV6-2 or TRBV6-3 with TRBJ2-1, with D possibly being TRBD2 (6 bases). Germline V gene lookup returns CDR1 MNHEY and CDR2 SVGEGT. This CDR3 region has 13 residues. V was trimmed by 7 bases and J by 4 bases, leaving 11 bases between them. The CDR3 bases are TGTGCCAGCATCGGCGCGGGGTACAATGAGCAGTTCTTC. Translated, it gives CASIGAGYNEQFF.

With respect to this clonotype: A much bigger clone sits one base away, suggesting this may be a read error. The chain uses TRBV10-3 and TRBJ2-7, with 16 positions matching TRBD2. Germline trimming cut 5 bases from V and 4 bases from J; bases unmatched to any gene: 8. In germline, CDR1 is ENHRY, CDR2 SYGVKD. The CDR3 contains 17 residues. CDR3: CAISTTGLAGGWYEQYF. The CDR3, as DNA: TGTGCCATCAGTACAACGGGACTAGCGGGGGGGTGGTACGAGCAGTACTTC.

This clonotype appeared a few times. A much larger clone differs by one base, so this may be a read error. CDR3 DNA: TGTGCCAGCAGCTTATCAAACAGAGGAGGAGCTTTCTTT. Its protein product is CASSLSNRGGAFF. J is TRBJ1-1 and V is TRBV7-9; D unclear. This CDR3 contains 13 residues. The germline gives CDR1 SEHNR, CDR2 FQNEAQ (reference sequence). Trimming cost V 2 bases and J 10 bases, with 14 bases left between them. Using reference TRBV7-9 and TRBJ1-1 for the parts outside the CDR3, the full variable domain is DTGVSQNPRHKITKRGQNVTFRCDPISEHNRLYWYRQTLGQGPEFLTYFQNEAQLEKSRLLSDRFSAERPKGSFSTLEIQRTEQGDSAMYLCASSLSNRGGAFFGQGTRLTVV.

This clonotype was counted at least ten times. CDR3 nucleotides: TGTGCCAGCAGTTCAGGGGTCCGCGAGCAGTACTTC. Translated, it gives CASSSGVREQYF. The gene calls are TRBV6-2 or TRBV6-3 and TRBJ2-7; a weak D match, TRBD1 (6 bases). Between the trimmed V and J ends, which lost 4 bases and 6 bases, there was a span of 10 bases. Germline CDR1 reads MNHEY; CDR2 reads SVGEGT. The CDR3 has 12 amino acids.

This clonotype was seen at least ten times. The rearrangement joins TRBV2 to TRBJ2-1, with 8 bases matching TRBD2. The V gene end was trimmed by 3 bases and the J gene end by 0 bases; junction bases not matched to a gene: 4. The CDR3 has 16 residues. CDR1 is SNHLY, CDR2 FYNNEI, per germline. The DNA of the CDR3 is TGTGCCAGCAGTGAGAGAGGGACTAGCTCCTACAATGAGCAGTTCTTC. Amino acids: CASSERGTSSYNEQFF.

V and J are TRBV20-1 and TRBJ2-3, with TRBD2 identical over 11 bases. The germline CDR1 and CDR2 sequences are DFQATT and SNEGSKA (reference sequence). The CDR3 has 15 residues. J was trimmed by 6 bases and V by 0 bases; bases with no gene match: 5. The CDR3 spells CSARDLAGGWDTQYF. The CDR3 DNA reads TGCAGTGCTAGAGACCTAGCGGGAGGTTGGGATACGCAGTATTTT.

Points on this clonotype: This may be a read error, as it is one base from a much larger clone. This chain links TRBV20-1 with TRBJ2-7, with 8 bases identical to TRBD1. The germline V gene encodes CDR1 DFQATT and CDR2 SNEGSKA (reference sequence). CDR3 length: 13 amino acids. V was pared by 5 bases and J by 4 bases, with 7 bases of the junction left unmatched. The CDR3 sequence: CSAQGARTYEQYF. For the CDR3, the DNA is TGCAGTGCTCAGGGGGCACGGACGTACGAGCAGTACTTC.

There are many counts of this clonotype. This chain uses TRBV30 with TRBJ2-1, with no clear D. Between the trimmed V and J ends, which lost 2 bases and 1 base, there was a span of 6 bases. The V gene's germline CDR1 is GTSNPN and CDR2 SVGIG (reference sequence). The CDR3 contains 13 residues. DNA for the CDR3: TGTGCCTGGAGTATGCTGTCCTACAATGAGCAGTTCTTC. Protein sequence: CAWSMLSYNEQFF.

This clonotype was detected only a few times. This sequence joins TRBV7-2 and TRBJ1-1; D might be TRBD1 (6 bases). Trimming left V 5 bases short and J 2 bases short, with 18 bases between. Looked up from germline, CDR1 is SGHTA and CDR2 is FQGNSA. The CDR3 consists of 16 residues. This chain's CDR3 is CASSEGSGGANTEAFF. CDR3 in DNA: TGTGCCAGCAGCGAAGGGTCGGGGGGGGCTAACACTGAAGCTTTCTTT.

V gene TRBV2 combines with J gene TRBJ2-3, with a possible D match to TRBD1 (6 bases). The germline V gene encodes CDR1 SNHLY and CDR2 FYNNEI. V lost 8 bases and J 9 bases, leaving 24 bases between the germline ends. This CDR3 spans 15 amino acids. The CDR3 loop reads CASGPGTGSRGTQYF. The CDR3 DNA reads as TGTGCCAGCGGTCCGGGAACAGGGAGCCGCGGGACGCAGTATTTT. Filled out from reference TRBV2 and TRBJ2-3, the complete variable domain reads EPEVTQTPSHQVTQMGQEVILRCVPISNHLYFYWYRQILGQKVEFLVSFYNNEISEKSEIFDDQFSVERPDGSNFTLKIRSTKLEDSAMYFCASGPGTGSRGTQYFGPGTRLTVL.

As for this clonotype: The junction differs from germline at one of its ends, possibly a read error. The chain uses TRBV11-2 and TRBJ2-7; TRBD1 matches at 9 bases. The germline V gene encodes CDR1 SGHAT and CDR2 FQNNGV. The CDR3 consists of 15 residues. The CDR3, as DNA: TGTGCCAGCAGTCGTCCGGGACAGGGCTCCCACGAGCAGTACTTC. The encoded protein is CASSRPGQGSHEQYF.